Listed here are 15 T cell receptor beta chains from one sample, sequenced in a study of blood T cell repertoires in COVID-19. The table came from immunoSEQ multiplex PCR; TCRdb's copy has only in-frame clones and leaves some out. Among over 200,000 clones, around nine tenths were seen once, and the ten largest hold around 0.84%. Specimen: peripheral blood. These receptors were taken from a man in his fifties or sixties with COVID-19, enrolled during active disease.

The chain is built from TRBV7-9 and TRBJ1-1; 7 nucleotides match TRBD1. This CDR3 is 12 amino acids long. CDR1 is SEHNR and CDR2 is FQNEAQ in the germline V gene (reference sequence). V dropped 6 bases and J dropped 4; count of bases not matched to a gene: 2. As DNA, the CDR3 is TGTGCCAGCAGTCGACAGGGCACTGAAGCTTTCTTT. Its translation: CASSRQGTEAFF. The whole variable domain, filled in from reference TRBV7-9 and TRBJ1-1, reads DTGVSQNPRHKITKRGQNVTFRCDPISEHNRLYWYRQTLGQGPEFLTYFQNEAQLEKSRLLSDRFSAERPKGSFSTLEIQRTEQGDSAMYLCASSRQGTEAFFGQGTRLTVV.

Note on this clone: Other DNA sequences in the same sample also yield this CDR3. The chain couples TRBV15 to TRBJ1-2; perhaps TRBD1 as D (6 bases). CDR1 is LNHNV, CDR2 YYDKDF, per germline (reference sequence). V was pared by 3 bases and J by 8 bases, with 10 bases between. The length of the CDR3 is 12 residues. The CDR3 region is CATSRDSYGYTF. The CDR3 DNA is TGTGCCACCAGCAGGGACAGCTACGGCTACACCTTC.

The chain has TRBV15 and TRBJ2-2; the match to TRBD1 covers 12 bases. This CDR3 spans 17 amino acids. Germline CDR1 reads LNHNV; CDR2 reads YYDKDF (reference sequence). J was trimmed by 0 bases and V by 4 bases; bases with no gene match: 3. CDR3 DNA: TGTGCCACCAGCAAGGGACAGGGGGCCCCGAACACCGGGGAGCTGTTTTTT. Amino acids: CATSKGQGAPNTGELFF.

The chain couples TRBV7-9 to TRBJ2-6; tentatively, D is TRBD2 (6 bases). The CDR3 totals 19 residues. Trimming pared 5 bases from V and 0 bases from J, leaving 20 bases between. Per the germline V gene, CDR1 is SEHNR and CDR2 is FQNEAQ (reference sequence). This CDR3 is CASSLLGTEGISGANVLTF. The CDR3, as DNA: TGTGCCAGCAGCCTCTTGGGGACGGAGGGTATCTCTGGGGCCAACGTCCTGACTTTC.

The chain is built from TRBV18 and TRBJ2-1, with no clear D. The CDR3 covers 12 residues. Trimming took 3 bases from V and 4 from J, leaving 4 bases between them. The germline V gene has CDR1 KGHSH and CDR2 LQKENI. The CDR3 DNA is TGTGCCAGCTCACCGAGTTACAATGAGCAGTTCTTC. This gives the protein CASSPSYNEQFF.

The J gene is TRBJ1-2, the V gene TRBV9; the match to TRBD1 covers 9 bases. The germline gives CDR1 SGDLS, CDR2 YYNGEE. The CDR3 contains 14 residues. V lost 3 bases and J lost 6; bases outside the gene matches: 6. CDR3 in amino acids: CASSGYRGLDGYTF. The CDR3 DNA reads TGTGCCAGCAGCGGATACAGGGGGCTTGATGGCTACACCTTC. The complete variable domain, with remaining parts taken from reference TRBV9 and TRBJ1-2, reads DSGVTQTPKHLITATGQRVTLRCSPRSGDLSVYWYQQSLDQGLQFLIQYYNGEERAKGNILERFSAQQFPDLHSELNLSSLELGDSALYFCASSGYRGLDGYTFGSGTRLTVV.

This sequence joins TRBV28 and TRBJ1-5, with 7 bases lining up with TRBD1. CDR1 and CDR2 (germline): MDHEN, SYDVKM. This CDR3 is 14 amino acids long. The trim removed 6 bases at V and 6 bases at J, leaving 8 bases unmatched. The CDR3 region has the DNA TGTGCCAGCAGCGGTCAGGGGGGCGGTCAGCCCCAGCATTTT. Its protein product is CASSGQGGGQPQHF.

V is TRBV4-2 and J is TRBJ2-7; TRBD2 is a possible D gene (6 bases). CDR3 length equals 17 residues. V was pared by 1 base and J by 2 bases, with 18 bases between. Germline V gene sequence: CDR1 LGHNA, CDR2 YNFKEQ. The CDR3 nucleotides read TGTGCCAGCAGCCAAGCCCTTCATCGCGGAGGGCCCTACGAGCAGTACTTC. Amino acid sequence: CASSQALHRGGPYEQYF.

CDR3 nucleotides: TGTGCCAGCAGTTTATCACTTGCGGGGGGGTCGGGGTACGAGCAGTACTTC. Its translation: CASSLSLAGGSGYEQYF. This chain joins TRBV27 and TRBJ2-7, with 9 bases aligning to TRBD2. Losses at the gene ends were 0 bases for V and 4 bases for J; bases not matched to a gene: 10. The germline V gene encodes CDR1 MNHEY and CDR2 SMNVEV (reference sequence). The CDR3 is made up of 17 amino acids.

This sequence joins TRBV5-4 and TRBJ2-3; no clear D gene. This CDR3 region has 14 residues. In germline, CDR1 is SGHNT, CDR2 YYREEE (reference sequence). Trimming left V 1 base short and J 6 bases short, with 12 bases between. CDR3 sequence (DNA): TGTGCCAGCAGCTTGTGGAATTCCGGGGATACGCAGTATTTT. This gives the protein CASSLWNSGDTQYF. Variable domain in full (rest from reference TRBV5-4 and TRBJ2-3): ETGVTQSPTHLIKTRGQQVTLRCSSQSGHNTVSWYQQALGQGPQFIFQYYREEENGRGNFPPRFSGLQFPNYSSELNVNALELDDSALYLCASSLWNSGDTQYFGPGTRLTVL.

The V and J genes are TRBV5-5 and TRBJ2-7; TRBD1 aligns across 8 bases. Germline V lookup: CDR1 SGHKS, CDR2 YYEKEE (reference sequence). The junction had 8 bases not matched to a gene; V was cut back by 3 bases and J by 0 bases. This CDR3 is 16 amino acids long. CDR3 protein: CASSSRGQAVSYEQYF. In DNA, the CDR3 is TGTGCCAGCAGCTCCAGGGGGCAGGCGGTCTCCTACGAGCAGTACTTC.

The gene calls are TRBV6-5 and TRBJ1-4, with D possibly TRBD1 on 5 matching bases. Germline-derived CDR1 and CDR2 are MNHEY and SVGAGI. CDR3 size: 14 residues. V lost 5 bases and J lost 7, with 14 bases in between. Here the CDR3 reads CASSRRGGTEKLFF. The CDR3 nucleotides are TGTGCCAGCAGTAGGCGGGGGGGGACTGAAAAACTGTTTTTT.

The DNA of the CDR3 is TGTGCCAGCAGCCAAGTTCCAGGGGTTGAAAAACTGTTTTTT. Protein: CASSQVPGVEKLFF. The chain has TRBV3-1 (or the pseudogene TRBV3-2) and TRBJ1-4; perhaps TRBD1 as D (6 bases). Trimming took off 1 base at V and 7 bases at J, with 10 bases between the two ends. The CDR3 contains 14 residues. CDR1 LGHDT and CDR2 YNNKEL come from the germline V gene (reference sequence).

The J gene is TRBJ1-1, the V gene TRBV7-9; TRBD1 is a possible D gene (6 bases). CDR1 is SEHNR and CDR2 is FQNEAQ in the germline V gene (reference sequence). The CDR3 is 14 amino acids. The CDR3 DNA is TGTGCTTCCGCCCAGGGGCCCTTAAGGACTGAAGCTTTCTTT. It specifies CASAQGPLRTEAFF.

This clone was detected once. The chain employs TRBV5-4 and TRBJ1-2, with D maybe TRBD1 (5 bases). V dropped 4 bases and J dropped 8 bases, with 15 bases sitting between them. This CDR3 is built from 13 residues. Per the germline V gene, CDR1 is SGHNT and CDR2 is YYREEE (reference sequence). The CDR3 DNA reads TGTGCCAGCAGCGTGGATTGGGGGGACGGCTACACCTTC. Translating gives CASSVDWGDGYTF.